This T cell receptor (beta chain) was captured in a study of T cells in Graves' hyperthyroidism and ophthalmopathy. From RNA transcripts, TCR beta CDR3 regions were amplified. Primed by the HTBI set, a first-round RT-PCR was run on the TCR CDR3. TCRdb re-called the multiplex PCR reads with MiXCR, one entry per CDR3 protein. The table has about 540,000 distinct CDR3 sequences, under 60% seen once; the top ten hold about 8%. This clonotype was seen ten or more times. V lost 5 bases and J 2 bases, leaving 16 bases between the germline ends. This CDR3 region has 17 residues. Per the germline V gene, CDR1 is SGHAT and CDR2 is FQNNGV.

This sequence joins TRBV11-2 and TRBJ2-6; D gene ambiguous. This clonotype was sampled from a woman under 30 with Graves' hyperthyroidism. Sequenced: peripheral blood or thyroid tissue (not recorded which). CDR3 residues: CASSQTPTKTGANVLTF. CDR3 nucleotide sequence: TGTGCCAGCAGCCAAACGCCCACCAAAACTGGGGCCAACGTCCTGACTTTC.